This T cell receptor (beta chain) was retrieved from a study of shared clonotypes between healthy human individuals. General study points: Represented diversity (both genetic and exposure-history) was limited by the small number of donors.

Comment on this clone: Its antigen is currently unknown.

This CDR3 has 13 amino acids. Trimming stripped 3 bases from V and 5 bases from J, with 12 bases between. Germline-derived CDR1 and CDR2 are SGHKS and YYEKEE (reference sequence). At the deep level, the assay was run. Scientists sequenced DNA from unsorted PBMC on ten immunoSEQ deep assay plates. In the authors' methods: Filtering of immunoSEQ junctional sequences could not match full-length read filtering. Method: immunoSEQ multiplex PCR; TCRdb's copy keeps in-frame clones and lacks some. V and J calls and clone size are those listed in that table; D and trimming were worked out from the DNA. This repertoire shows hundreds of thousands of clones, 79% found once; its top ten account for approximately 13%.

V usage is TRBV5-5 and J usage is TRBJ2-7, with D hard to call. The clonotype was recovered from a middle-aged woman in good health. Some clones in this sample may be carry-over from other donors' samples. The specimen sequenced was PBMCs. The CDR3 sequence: CASSYRRPDEQYF. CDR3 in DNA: TGTGCCAGCAGCTACCGGCGGCCGGACGAGCAGTACTTC.